These T cell receptor beta chains were read from a single sample in a study of shared clonotypes between healthy human individuals. This table comes from immunoSEQ multiplex PCR, and its TCRdb copy is limited to in-frame clones, with some not included. Among 1.5 million to 2.5 million clones listed, about 95% were seen once. The sequenced material came from naive CD8+ T cells sorted from blood. The receptors were sampled from a man between 18 and 29 years old in good health. Both conserved end residues are part of each CDR3.

V	CDR3
TRBV7-6	CASSLNPQGYSPLHF
TRBV5-6	CASSSWTGGGQPQHF
TRBV9	CASSPSGTPVGEQYF
TRBV15	CATSNILRGNTEAFF
TRBV27	CASSLSRYNSPLHF
TRBV6-5	CASSYWDRGETQYF
TRBV13	CASLLPGQGPFSGYTF
TRBV5-6	CASSLSAAGQYF
TRBV5-1	CASSLSRQGAFGYTF
TRBV19	CASSIVNRDTENTEAFF
TRBV9	CASSVGNAYYEQYF
TRBV4-1	CASSQEGGYTDTQYF
TRBV4-3	CASSQDTSGTGTQYF
TRBV6-1	CASSEWASSNQPQHF
TRBV30	CASSPTGGGTDTQYF
TRBV7-9	CASSSPTGEPYEQYF
TRBV5-6	CASRIQGSGEQFF
TRBV27	CASSPGQGSSYEQYF
TRBV27	CASSTYNSPLHF
TRBV5-1	CASSSRLAGGMRHEQFF
TRBV6-5	CASSYSIGPISYEQYF
TRBV7-2	CASSLGPLTGLSGELFF
TRBV13	CASSLGQGYNEQFF
TRBV6-6	CASWDNVDEQYF
TRBV7-3	CASSPTGANTGELFF
TRBV9	CASSREGATDTQYF
TRBV6-6	CASSYPEEGIGGYTF
TRBV4-1	CASSPRDRGFYEQYF
TRBV9	CASSVYPLGTGANTGELFF
TRBV6-5	CASGWTGAYEQYF
TRBV29-1	CSVAAGAGYEQYF
TRBV14	CASSQVQGLTDTQYF
TRBV6-6	CASNYREGMNTEAFF
TRBV11-2	CASSLGTANDEQYF
TRBV19	CASSGTGMLETQYF
TRBV7-8	CASSLGRDQPQHF